This TCR beta chain appears in the sequencing data of a study of T cells in Graves' hyperthyroidism and ophthalmopathy. Study outcomes and limitations: The model anticipated ophthalmopathy a median about 6.5 months pre-onset. Appearing also in blood were most of the thyroid clonotypes expanded above 0.001.

It was RNA transcripts that yielded the amplified TCR beta CDR3 regions. Initially, a first-round RT-PCR of the TCR CDR3 employed the HTBI primer set. TCRdb fed the multiplex PCR reads into MiXCR, producing one record per CDR3 protein. The data hold roughly 570,000 distinct CDR3 sequences, with about 45% observed a single time. Patients with uncontrolled infections, other autoimmune diseases, pregnancy or lactation were excluded. Thyroid ultrasound, orbital computed tomography, clinical symptoms, and serum thyroxine and TRAb underpinned diagnoses. Worth noting for this clonotype: Its antigen is still unknown. No conserved phenylalanine or tryptophan is present at the end of the CDR3, so a read error is the likely explanation. Because the CDR3's place on the DNA is in doubt, the DNA is left out and the CDR3 is given as listed by TCRdb.

Germline V gene sequence: CDR1 SGHTA, CDR2 FQGNSA. Both ends counted, the CDR3 spans 15 residues. The clonotype was recovered from an adult woman with Graves' disease, either hyperthyroidism or ophthalmopathy (not recorded which). The chain combines TRBV7-2 with TRBJ1-5. Sequencing used peripheral blood or thyroid tissue (not recorded which). CDR3 protein: CASSLGGNSNQPQLS.